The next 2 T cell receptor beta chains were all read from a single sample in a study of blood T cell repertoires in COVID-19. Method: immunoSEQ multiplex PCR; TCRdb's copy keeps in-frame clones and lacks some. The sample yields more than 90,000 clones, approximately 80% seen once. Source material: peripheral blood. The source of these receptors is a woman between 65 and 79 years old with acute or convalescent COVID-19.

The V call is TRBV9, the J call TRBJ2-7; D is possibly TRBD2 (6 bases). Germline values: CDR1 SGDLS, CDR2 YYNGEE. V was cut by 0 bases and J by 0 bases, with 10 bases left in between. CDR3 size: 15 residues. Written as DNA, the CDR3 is TGTGCCAGCAGCGTAGGGGTCGGGAGCTCCTACGAGCAGTACTTC. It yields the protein CASSVGVGSSYEQYF. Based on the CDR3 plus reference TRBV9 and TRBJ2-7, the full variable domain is DSGVTQTPKHLITATGQRVTLRCSPRSGDLSVYWYQQSLDQGLQFLIQYYNGEERAKGNILERFSAQQFPDLHSELNLSSLELGDSALYFCASSVGVGSSYEQYFGPGTRLTVT.

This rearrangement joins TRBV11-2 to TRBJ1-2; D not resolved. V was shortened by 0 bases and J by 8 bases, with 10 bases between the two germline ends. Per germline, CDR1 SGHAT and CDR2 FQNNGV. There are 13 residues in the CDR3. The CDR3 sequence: CASSLDTARGYTF. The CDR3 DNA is TGTGCCAGCAGCTTAGATACAGCCCGAGGCTACACCTTC.